Listed below are T cell receptor beta chains from one sample, sequenced in a study of response to subunit inactivated influenza vaccine. A single record per CDR3 protein comes from TCRdb applying MiXCR to the RT-PCR reads. The sample includes approximately 200,000 distinct CDR3 sequences, approximately 15% of them seen just once. The specimen was CD8+ T cells sorted from PBMCs, collected roughly 5 days after vaccination. The source of these receptors is a man aged 45-65 years who received an inactivated influenza vaccine. Both conserved end residues are part of each CDR3. Fields, in order: D gene, clone size, V gene, J gene, CDR3 DNA, CDR3 protein. A D gene is named only where the DNA matches it firmly. Size values are once, few and many counts, or a class for expanded clones, and some rows have none.

d_gene: TRBD1; abundance: NA; v_gene: TRBV7-9; j_gene: TRBJ1-2; CDR3nt: TGTGCCAGCAGCGCGGGACAGACCTATGGCTACACCTTC; CDR3aa: CASSAGQTYGYTF
d_gene: NA; abundance: NA; v_gene: TRBV6-7; j_gene: TRBJ2-5; CDR3nt: TGTGCCAGCAGTTACACCTACAGGAAACTGGGGTACCAAGAGACCCAGTACTTC; CDR3aa: CASSYTYRKLGYQETQYF
d_gene: NA; abundance: few; v_gene: TRBV20-1; j_gene: TRBJ2-1; CDR3nt: TGCAGTGCTAGAGATCGCCACTCGACTGAGCAGTTCTTC; CDR3aa: CSARDRHSTEQFF
d_gene: NA; abundance: many; v_gene: TRBV12-3/TRBV12-4; j_gene: TRBJ1-5; CDR3nt: TGTGCCAGCAGTACTTGGGGAGGCAATCAGCCCCAGCATTTT; CDR3aa: CASSTWGGNQPQHF
d_gene: TRBD2; abundance: once; v_gene: TRBV4-3; j_gene: TRBJ2-1; CDR3nt: TGCGCCAGCAGCCAAGACCCAGCGGGGGAGTACAATGAGCAGTTCTTC; CDR3aa: CASSQDPAGEYNEQFF
d_gene: NA; abundance: few; v_gene: TRBV30; j_gene: TRBJ2-7; CDR3nt: TGTGCCTGGAGTGTATTCCGGGGGCCTTACGAGCAGTACTTC; CDR3aa: CAWSVFRGPYEQYF
d_gene: TRBD2; abundance: many; v_gene: TRBV13; j_gene: TRBJ2-2; CDR3nt: TGTGCCAGCGGACTAGCGGGGCTGAACACCGGGGAGCTGTTTTTT; CDR3aa: CASGLAGLNTGELFF
d_gene: TRBD1; abundance: few; v_gene: TRBV7-9; j_gene: TRBJ1-1; CDR3nt: TGTGCCAGCAGCCGTGACACAGGGGGCACTGAAGCTTTCTTT; CDR3aa: CASSRDTGGTEAFF
d_gene: TRBD2; abundance: few; v_gene: TRBV20-1; j_gene: TRBJ2-7; CDR3nt: TGCAGTGCTAGTCGCTCTTGGGAGGGCTACGAGCAGTACTTC; CDR3aa: CSASRSWEGYEQYF
d_gene: NA; abundance: NA; v_gene: TRBV4-3; j_gene: TRBJ1-5; CDR3nt: TGCGCCAGCAGCCAAGATATGGGGGGAGGGCAGCCCCAGCATTTT; CDR3aa: CASSQDMGGGQPQHF
d_gene: NA; abundance: few; v_gene: TRBV9; j_gene: TRBJ2-7; CDR3nt: TGTGCCAGCAGCGGGAGCAACTCCTACGAGCAGTACTTC; CDR3aa: CASSGSNSYEQYF
d_gene: NA; abundance: NA; v_gene: TRBV7-9; j_gene: TRBJ2-3; CDR3nt: TGTGCCAGCAGCTACCCAGGGGGGGCCTTAGATACGCAGTATTTT; CDR3aa: CASSYPGGALDTQYF
d_gene: NA; abundance: NA; v_gene: TRBV7-9; j_gene: TRBJ1-4; CDR3nt: TGTGCCAGCAGCCTTGCGGGGACTAATGAAAAACTGTTTTTT; CDR3aa: CASSLAGTNEKLFF
d_gene: NA; abundance: NA; v_gene: TRBV5-1; j_gene: TRBJ2-6; CDR3nt: TGCGCCAGCAGCTCCAGAACAGCCTCTGGGGCCAACGTCCTGACTTTC; CDR3aa: CASSSRTASGANVLTF
d_gene: NA; abundance: NA; v_gene: TRBV12-3/TRBV12-4; j_gene: TRBJ1-1; CDR3nt: TGTGCCAGCAGTTTCCAGGGGAGGAACACTGAAGCTTTCTTT; CDR3aa: CASSFQGRNTEAFF
d_gene: TRBD2; abundance: NA; v_gene: TRBV20-1; j_gene: TRBJ2-7; CDR3nt: TGCAGTGCTAGGGACATCATCGGGACTAGCGGACCCTACGAGCAGTACTTC; CDR3aa: CSARDIIGTSGPYEQYF
d_gene: NA; abundance: NA; v_gene: TRBV29-1; j_gene: TRBJ1-2; CDR3nt: TGCAGCGTTGAAGGGACTCAAAACTATGGCTACACCTTC; CDR3aa: CSVEGTQNYGYTF
d_gene: NA; abundance: NA; v_gene: TRBV10-3; j_gene: TRBJ1-1; CDR3nt: TGTGCCATCAGTGAAGGGTTTACTGGGAACACTGAAGCTTTCTTT; CDR3aa: CAISEGFTGNTEAFF
d_gene: TRBD2; abundance: NA; v_gene: TRBV4-3; j_gene: TRBJ2-1; CDR3nt: TGCGCCAGCAGCCAATCTAGCGGGGGGCCGCGGATGAATGAGCAGTTCTTC; CDR3aa: CASSQSSGGPRMNEQFF
d_gene: NA; abundance: NA; v_gene: TRBV4-2; j_gene: TRBJ2-1; CDR3nt: TGTGCCAGCAGCCAACCGGGTGTGGCGGGGGCCGTGATGAGCTCCTACAATGAGCAGTTCTTC; CDR3aa: CASSQPGVAGAVMSSYNEQFF
d_gene: TRBD1; abundance: NA; v_gene: TRBV29-1; j_gene: TRBJ2-1; CDR3nt: TGCAGCGTTGAAGATATGGAACAGGGGGTTAACAATGAGCAGTTCTTC; CDR3aa: CSVEDMEQGVNNEQFF
d_gene: TRBD2; abundance: few; v_gene: TRBV5-1; j_gene: TRBJ2-1; CDR3nt: TGCGCCAGCAGCCTTGGGCCTAGCGGGAGCTTCTCCTACAATGAGCAGTTCTTC; CDR3aa: CASSLGPSGSFSYNEQFF
d_gene: NA; abundance: few; v_gene: TRBV7-8; j_gene: TRBJ2-1; CDR3nt: TGTGCCAGCAGCTTAATCGAGTCGGTCAATGAGCAGTTCTTC; CDR3aa: CASSLIESVNEQFF
d_gene: NA; abundance: few; v_gene: TRBV11-2; j_gene: TRBJ2-5; CDR3nt: TGTGCCAGCAGCTTTCCGGGCCTAAGTTACCAAGAGACCCAGTACTTC; CDR3aa: CASSFPGLSYQETQYF
d_gene: NA; abundance: NA; v_gene: TRBV28; j_gene: TRBJ1-1; CDR3nt: TGTGCCAGCATTCGACCGGGAGAGGTGAACACTGAAGCTTTCTTT; CDR3aa: CASIRPGEVNTEAFF
d_gene: TRBD1; abundance: NA; v_gene: TRBV6-2/TRBV6-3; j_gene: TRBJ2-2; CDR3nt: TGTGCCAGCAGGGATAGACAGGGGGCCTACACCGGGGAGCTGTTTTTT; CDR3aa: CASRDRQGAYTGELFF
d_gene: NA; abundance: few; v_gene: TRBV6-2/TRBV6-3; j_gene: TRBJ1-1; CDR3nt: TGTGCCAGCAGTTGGTTGAGCATGAACACTGAAGCTTTCTTT; CDR3aa: CASSWLSMNTEAFF
d_gene: TRBD1; abundance: many; v_gene: TRBV7-9; j_gene: TRBJ2-1; CDR3nt: TGTGCCAGCAGCTTAGCCAGGACAGGCAAGGGCAATGAGCAGTTCTTC; CDR3aa: CASSLARTGKGNEQFF
d_gene: TRBD2; abundance: NA; v_gene: TRBV15; j_gene: TRBJ2-3; CDR3nt: TGTGCCACCAGCCGTGGACTAGATTTAATTGATACGCAGTATTTT; CDR3aa: CATSRGLDLIDTQYF
d_gene: TRBD1; abundance: NA; v_gene: TRBV28; j_gene: TRBJ1-5; CDR3nt: TGTGCCACCTTTCCCGGGACAGGGAATCAGCCCCAGCATTTT; CDR3aa: CATFPGTGNQPQHF
d_gene: NA; abundance: NA; v_gene: TRBV7-2; j_gene: TRBJ2-5; CDR3nt: TGTGCCAGCAGCTTAGGCCGGCAGTTGGAGGGAGAGACCCAGTACTTC; CDR3aa: CASSLGRQLEGETQYF
d_gene: TRBD1; abundance: many; v_gene: TRBV6-5; j_gene: TRBJ2-6; CDR3nt: TGTGCCAGCAGTTACTCGTTCAGACAGGGGATTACGGGGGCCAACGTCCTGACTTTC; CDR3aa: CASSYSFRQGITGANVLTF
d_gene: NA; abundance: many; v_gene: TRBV10-3; j_gene: TRBJ2-1; CDR3nt: TGTGCCGTAACAGACCCCTACAATGAGCAGTTCTTC; CDR3aa: CAVTDPYNEQFF
d_gene: TRBD1; abundance: many; v_gene: TRBV5-1; j_gene: TRBJ2-7; CDR3nt: TGCGCCAGCAGCCCTTCCCGACAGGGGTTATTGGGTTCTTCCTACGAGCAGTACTTC; CDR3aa: CASSPSRQGLLGSSYEQYF
d_gene: NA; abundance: NA; v_gene: TRBV20-1; j_gene: TRBJ2-6; CDR3nt: TGCAGTGCTAGAGATGTGGGCACAGGGCCCAACGTCCTGACTTTC; CDR3aa: CSARDVGTGPNVLTF
d_gene: TRBD2; abundance: few; v_gene: TRBV2; j_gene: TRBJ2-7; CDR3nt: TGTGCCAGCAGGCAGACTAGCGGCTCCTACGAGCAGTACTTC; CDR3aa: CASRQTSGSYEQYF
d_gene: NA; abundance: NA; v_gene: TRBV28; j_gene: TRBJ2-3; CDR3nt: TGTGCCAGCAGTTTATCCCAAATCGGACAAGCTAGCACAGATACGCAGTATTTT; CDR3aa: CASSLSQIGQASTDTQYF
d_gene: NA; abundance: NA; v_gene: TRBV6-1; j_gene: TRBJ2-3; CDR3nt: TGTGCCAGCAGTGAGCCGGGACGGAGCACAGATACGCAGTATTTT; CDR3aa: CASSEPGRSTDTQYF
d_gene: NA; abundance: few; v_gene: TRBV4-3; j_gene: TRBJ2-5; CDR3nt: TGCGCCAGCAGCCAAGATTACGGCAGGGTGGAGACCCAGTACTTC; CDR3aa: CASSQDYGRVETQYF
d_gene: TRBD2; abundance: NA; v_gene: TRBV12-3/TRBV12-4; j_gene: TRBJ2-5; CDR3nt: TGTGCCAGCAGTTCCACGGCGGGAGCCTCTTTTGAGGAGACCCAGTACTTC; CDR3aa: CASSSTAGASFEETQYF
d_gene: TRBD2; abundance: few; v_gene: TRBV15; j_gene: TRBJ2-1; CDR3nt: TGTGCCACCAGCAGATCACCCCCAACTAGCGGTCATGAGCAGTTCTTC; CDR3aa: CATSRSPPTSGHEQFF
d_gene: NA; abundance: few; v_gene: TRBV7-8; j_gene: TRBJ2-1; CDR3nt: TGTGCCAGCAGCGACTGGGACTTACCACCGAACAATGAGCAGTTCTTC; CDR3aa: CASSDWDLPPNNEQFF
d_gene: NA; abundance: NA; v_gene: TRBV7-2; j_gene: TRBJ2-4; CDR3nt: TGTGCCAGCAGCTCCGGATCAGGGGAGTTAGCCAAAAACATTCAGTACTTC; CDR3aa: CASSSGSGELAKNIQYF
d_gene: NA; abundance: NA; v_gene: TRBV12-3/TRBV12-4; j_gene: TRBJ2-3; CDR3nt: TGTGCCAGCAGTTTAGAAGGGGGGGCAGATACGCAGTATTTT; CDR3aa: CASSLEGGADTQYF
d_gene: NA; abundance: few; v_gene: TRBV11-1; j_gene: TRBJ2-7; CDR3nt: TGTGCCAGCAGCCCGGACCCCCACTCCTACGAGCAGTACTTC; CDR3aa: CASSPDPHSYEQYF
d_gene: NA; abundance: NA; v_gene: TRBV12-3/TRBV12-4; j_gene: TRBJ1-5; CDR3nt: TGTGCCAGCAGCAGGGGTGGTCTCGGTCAGCCCCAGCATTTT; CDR3aa: CASSRGGLGQPQHF
d_gene: TRBD2; abundance: NA; v_gene: TRBV2; j_gene: TRBJ2-1; CDR3nt: TGTGCCAGCAGTGACCGGCTAGCGGGAGGTTACAATGAGCAGTTCTTC; CDR3aa: CASSDRLAGGYNEQFF